This T cell receptor (beta chain) was found in a study of cytomegalovirus exposure and HLA in healthy donors. Study at large: Tens of millions of unique TCRs from HLA-typed donors made up an early data release.

Per the germline V gene, CDR1 is MDHEN and CDR2 is SYDVKM. The CDR3 has 15 amino acids. V dropped 7 bases and J dropped 5; count of bases not matched to a gene: 8. Findings and caveats of the study: Prediction of most subjects' HLA-A and HLA-B alleles by TCR beta sequences was reportedly accurate. Reports described diagnosis of cytomegalovirus status by the classifier as highly specific and sensitive.

This PCR relied on a set of 60 Vbeta primers and 13 Jbeta primers. Some clones are missing from TCRdb's copy, which holds only in-frame ones; the method was immunoSEQ multiplex PCR. Here the sample spans 150,000 or so clones, 60% to 85% being singletons. Sampled while nominally healthy, donors likely had unrecorded immune exposures. Points on this clone: Its antigen is still unknown.

This receptor was obtained from a woman between 35 and 50 years old in good health and CMV-seronegative. Sequenced sample: PBMCs. The chain carries TRBV28 and TRBJ2-2; 9 bases are a match to TRBD1. The DNA for the CDR3 is TGTGCCAGCAACAGCCCGACAGGGGGGACCGGGGAGCTGTTTTTT. Protein: CASNSPTGGTGELFF.